This is a list of T cell receptor beta chains from one sample in a study of blood T cell repertoires in COVID-19. Produced via immunoSEQ multiplex PCR; TCRdb's table is partial and in-frame only. The repertoire holds 60,000 or so clones, with about 75% as singletons. Sequenced sample: PBMCs or T cells enriched from blood (not recorded which). All receptors derive from an older woman who had been exposed to COVID-19. The CDR3 runs from the conserved cysteine through the conserved F or W.

>TRBV2|TRBJ2-3|16
CASRGPDRDGEDTQYF
>TRBV6-1|TRBJ2-3|13
CASSDRARDTQYF
>TRBV6-5|TRBJ1-1|12
CASSFQQGEAFF
>TRBV6-2/TRBV6-3|TRBJ1-2|15
CASSFLRTGFYGYTF
>TRBV7-9|TRBJ2-7|11
CASSLGERQYF
>TRBV5-6|TRBJ1-6|17
CASSLVAGVENNSPLHF
>TRBV29-1|TRBJ2-4|14
CSASDRGNKNIQYF
>TRBV24-1|TRBJ2-2|16
CATSNRRPGDTGELFF
>TRBV7-2|TRBJ2-5|14
CASSLRGKKETQYF
>TRBV29-1|TRBJ1-2|13
CSVRTGSGYGYTF
>TRBV29-1|TRBJ1-1|12
CSVGAGDTEAFF
>TRBV3-1/TRBV3-2|TRBJ2-5|13
CASRRDNQETQYF
>TRBV6-5|TRBJ1-6|15
CASRKGTVTNSPLHF
>TRBV14|TRBJ2-7|15
CASSRPGLAGIEQYF
>TRBV10-3|TRBJ1-1|13
CAISEELGAEAFF
>TRBV27|TRBJ1-2|13
CASSLDRNYGYTF
>TRBV14|TRBJ1-4|15
CASSQDLSNNEKLFF
>TRBV2|TRBJ2-2|14
CASRRGANTGELFF
>TRBV10-2|TRBJ2-1|13
CASSTSGVNEQFF
>TRBV7-2|TRBJ1-6|14
CASSPQRGGSPLHF
>TRBV4-1|TRBJ2-2|16
CASSQDSGGITGELFF
>TRBV7-2|TRBJ1-5|17
CASSLVPPGLGNQPQHF
>TRBV12-3/TRBV12-4|TRBJ1-2|12
CASRTANYGYTF
>TRBV4-1|TRBJ1-6|16
CASSLFSTGGNSPLHF
>TRBV5-6|TRBJ2-3|16
CASSSLAGSMSDTQYF
>TRBV5-1|TRBJ2-5|15
CASSPGTSGQETQYF
>TRBV7-9|TRBJ2-1|13
CAASPDLRDEQFF
>TRBV30|TRBJ1-3|12
CASRQNRNTIYF
>TRBV11-2|TRBJ2-1|15
CASSPRGQGQREQFF
>TRBV18|TRBJ1-5|17
CASSPTRAVNSNQPQHF
>TRBV5-6|TRBJ1-6|14
CASRGGQKNSPLHF
>TRBV7-2|TRBJ1-2|16
CASSLGPGTEGYGYTF
>TRBV30|TRBJ1-2|12
CAWRAGNYGYTF
>TRBV19|TRBJ2-7|12
CASATSGYEQYF
>TRBV29-1|TRBJ1-2|11
CSVGTAGGYTF
>TRBV29-1|TRBJ1-1|12
CSVDYRGSEAFF